The 27 T cell receptor beta chains reported below all come from one sample, sequenced in a study of cytomegalovirus exposure and HLA in healthy donors. This PCR relied on a set of 60 Vbeta primers and 13 Jbeta primers. Assay used: immunoSEQ multiplex PCR; TCRdb lists only in-frame clones, some missing. This sample's table reports 150,000 or so clones. The material sequenced was PBMCs. All receptors derive from a woman in her 50s in good health and CMV-seronegative.

This chain joins TRBV6-1 and TRBJ1-1, with 8 bases fitting TRBD1. J lost 3 bases, V lost 2 bases, and 2 bases had no gene match. Germline V gene sequence: CDR1 MNHNS, CDR2 SASEGT. This CDR3 is built from 14 residues. As DNA, the CDR3 is TGTGCCAGCAGTGAAACAGGGGGGGACACTGAAGCTTTCTTT. This translates into CASSETGGDTEAFF.

The gene calls are TRBV27 and TRBJ2-7, with 11 bases fitting TRBD2. Germline V CDR1 and CDR2: MNHEY, SMNVEV (reference sequence). Germline trimming cut 6 bases from V and 5 bases from J; bases unmatched to any gene: 12. CDR3 length: 16 amino acids. This CDR3 reads CASSRGSSGGRHEQYF. CDR3 DNA sequence: TGTGCCAGCAGCCGAGGCTCTAGCGGGGGGAGGCACGAGCAGTACTTC.

As concerns this clone: An end of the junction does not agree with germline; a read error may underlie this. This chain joins TRBV7-7 and TRBJ2-1, with a tentative D call TRBD1 (5 bases). CDR3 length: 15 amino acids. The germline V gene has CDR1 SSHAT and CDR2 FNYEAQ (reference sequence). This chain's CDR3 is CASSWTSSSYNEQFF. DNA of the CDR3: TGTGCTAGCAGCTGGACAAGTAGCTCCTACAATGAGCAGTTCTTC.

J is TRBJ1-3 and V is TRBV9, with unresolved D. V lost 4 bases and J 0 bases, leaving 11 bases between the germline ends. Germline V lookup: CDR1 SGDLS, CDR2 YYNGEE. This CDR3 has 15 residues. CDR3 protein: CASSLTGSSGNTIYF. CDR3 nucleotides: TGTGCCAGCAGCCTTACGGGGAGCTCTGGAAACACCATATATTTT.

The chain employs TRBV19 and TRBJ1-1, with D tentatively TRBD1 (6 bases). Trimming removed 4 bases from V and 2 bases from J, with 14 bases in between. This CDR3 region has 15 residues. Germline V gene data show CDR1 as LNHDA and CDR2 as SQIVND (reference sequence). The CDR3: CASSSHRDVNTEAFF. The CDR3 bases are TGTGCCAGTAGTAGCCACAGGGACGTCAACACTGAAGCTTTCTTT.

The chain has TRBV4-2 and TRBJ1-2; D possibly corresponds to TRBD1 (5 bases). There are 15 residues in the CDR3. V shed 4 bases and J shed 3 bases, with 15 bases lying between them. CDR1 is LGHNA, CDR2 YNFKEQ, per germline. CDR3 in DNA: TGTGCCAGCAGCCCTAATCCGGGACTTTACTATGGCTACACCTTC. Translating it yields CASSPNPGLYYGYTF.

This chain joins TRBV19 and TRBJ1-2; a possible D gene is TRBD1 (6 bases). Between the trimmed V and J ends, which lost 1 base and 1 base, there was a span of 10 bases. Germline V lookup: CDR1 LNHDA, CDR2 SQIVND (reference sequence). The CDR3 covers 15 residues. CDR3 nucleotides: TGTGCCAGTAGTATAGCAGGACAGTTTAACTATGGCTACACCTTC. It specifies CASSIAGQFNYGYTF.

The V and J genes are TRBV28 and TRBJ2-7, with TRBD1 matching 8 bases. This CDR3 is built from 15 residues. Looked up from germline, CDR1 is MDHEN and CDR2 is SYDVKM. V was clipped by 4 bases and J by 7 bases; unmatched bases: 12. The CDR3 is CASSSTGTGYVEQYF. CDR3 bases: TGTGCCAGCAGTTCAACCGGGACAGGCTACGTTGAGCAGTACTTC.

The rearrangement uses TRBV7-6 and TRBJ2-7; 9 bases agree with TRBD1. The length of the CDR3 is 15 residues. Germline V gene sequence: CDR1 SGHVS, CDR2 FNYEAQ. The junction had 4 bases not matched to a gene; V was cut back by 0 bases and J by 4 bases. CDR3: CASSLALDRGYEQYF. The CDR3, as DNA: TGTGCCAGCAGCTTAGCGCTGGACAGGGGATACGAGCAGTACTTC. The whole variable domain, remainder taken from reference TRBV7-6 and TRBJ2-7, is GAGVSQSPRYKVTKRGQDVALRCDPISGHVSLYWYRQALGQGPEFLTYFNYEAQQDKSGLPNDRFSAERPEGSISTLTIQRTEQRDSAMYRCASSLALDRGYEQYFGPGTRLTVT.

The chain recombines TRBV30 with TRBJ2-3; D is possibly TRBD2 (6 bases). Germline CDR1 is GTSNPN and CDR2 is SVGIG (reference sequence). The CDR3 is 14 amino acids. V was shortened by 4 bases and J by 2 bases, with 13 bases between the two germline ends. The CDR3 here is CAWIVGGNTDTQYF. Here the CDR3 DNA reads TGTGCCTGGATAGTCGGCGGGAACACAGATACGCAGTATTTT.

This sequence joins TRBV30 and TRBJ2-1, with D perhaps TRBD2 (6 bases). The CDR3 runs to 15 residues. The germline V and J ends were trimmed by 0 bases and 8 bases, with 17 bases remaining between them. Germline-derived CDR1 and CDR2 are GTSNPN and SVGIG (reference sequence). CDR3 nucleotide sequence: TGTGCCTGGAGTGTACTTGCGGGATCTCTCGATGAGCAGTTCTTC. Its translation: CAWSVLAGSLDEQFF.

J is TRBJ2-3 and V is TRBV5-1; TRBD2 agrees at 12 bases. The CDR3 is 19 amino acids. Per germline, CDR1 SGHRS and CDR2 YFSETQ. V trimming: 0 bases; J trimming: 1 base; junction bases outside the gene matches: 9. The CDR3 DNA sequence: TGCGCCAGCAGCTTGGGATTCCTAGCGGGAGGGCTTGGCACAGATACGCAGTATTTT. Its translation: CASSLGFLAGGLGTDTQYF.

The chain uses TRBV21-1 and TRBJ2-5; the D segment call TRBD1 is taken from the table without a DNA check. TRBV21-1 is reported as a pseudogene. The CDR3 sequence is 13 residues long. The CDR3 region has the DNA TGTGCCAGCAGCAAAGGCAGCCCAGGGACCCAGTACTTC. The encoded protein is CASSKGSPGTQYF.

This chain connects TRBV5-1 to TRBJ2-1; TRBD2 agrees at 15 bases. The CDR3 sequence is 19 residues long. The trim removed 3 bases at V and 0 bases at J, leaving 7 bases unmatched. CDR1 and CDR2 (germline): SGHRS, YFSETQ. In nucleotides, the CDR3 is TGCGCCAGCAGCTGGGGACTAGCGGGGGGAATAAGCTCCTACAATGAGCAGTTCTTC. Its translation: CASSWGLAGGISSYNEQFF.

The genes are TRBV6-1 and TRBJ2-7; no definite D call. The CDR3 loop spans 14 amino acids. Trimming removed 2 bases at V and 0 bases at J, with 8 bases between. CDR1 is MNHNS, CDR2 SASEGT, per germline. CDR3 protein: CASSESVVSYEQYF. CDR3 nucleotides: TGTGCCAGCAGTGAATCGGTGGTCTCCTACGAGCAGTACTTC.

The chain combines TRBV19 with TRBJ1-3; no clear D. The germline V and J ends were trimmed by 5 bases and 0 bases, with 8 bases remaining between them. Per the germline V gene, CDR1 is LNHDA and CDR2 is SQIVND (reference sequence). The CDR3 totals 14 residues. CDR3 loop: CASSPLSSGNTIYF. DNA for the CDR3: TGTGCCAGTAGTCCTCTGAGCTCTGGAAACACCATATATTTT.

The CDR3 is CASSFATSGGVTGELFF. The CDR3 DNA follows: TGCGCCAGCAGCTTCGCGACTAGCGGGGGGGTCACCGGGGAGCTGTTTTTT. The chain combines TRBV5-1 with TRBJ2-2; TRBD2 matches at 14 bases. The CDR3 sequence is 17 residues long. Germline V gene data show CDR1 as SGHRS and CDR2 as YFSETQ. Losses at the gene ends were 2 bases for V and 4 bases for J; bases not matched to a gene: 4.

This chain joins TRBV7-3 and TRBJ2-1; tentatively, D is TRBD1 (6 bases). Deletions cut 1 base from V and 7 bases from J, with 14 bases between. Germline V gene data show CDR1 as SGHTA and CDR2 as FQGTGA. CDR3 length: 15 residues. CDR3 amino acids: CASSLIGGQLNEQFF. CDR3 DNA sequence: TGTGCCAGCAGCTTAATTGGGGGACAACTGAATGAGCAGTTCTTC.

V gene TRBV7-2 combines with J gene TRBJ1-2; no reliable D call. The CDR3 is made up of 13 amino acids. The germline V gene encodes CDR1 SGHTA and CDR2 FQGNSA. V lost 1 base to trimming and J lost 4 bases, with 7 bases between them. This CDR3 is CASSLDRIYGYTF. The CDR3 coding sequence is TGTGCCAGCAGCTTAGACAGAATCTATGGCTACACCTTC. The full variable domain, rest sourced from reference TRBV7-2 and TRBJ1-2, is GAGVSQSPSNKVTEKGKDVELRCDPISGHTALYWYRQSLGQGLEFLIYFQGNSAPDKSGLPSDRFSAERTGGSVSTLTIQRTQQEDSAVYLCASSLDRIYGYTFGSGTRLTVV.

This chain connects TRBV6-1 to TRBJ1-2; D is unclear. V lost 2 bases and J 4 bases, leaving 11 bases between the germline ends. This CDR3 comprises 14 residues. The germline CDR1 and CDR2 sequences are MNHNS and SASEGT. The chain's CDR3 is CASSERGDIYGYTF. CDR3 in DNA: TGTGCCAGCAGTGAACGGGGAGACATCTATGGCTACACCTTC.

The chain has TRBV7-9 and TRBJ2-3; 15 positions match TRBD2. The ends lost 4 bases at V and 0 bases at J; junction bases unmatched: 5. The germline V gene encodes CDR1 SEHNR and CDR2 FQNEAQ (reference sequence). This CDR3 contains 18 residues. The CDR3 DNA follows: TGTGCCAGCAGCTCCGGGACTAGCGGGAGGCCCAGCACAGATACGCAGTATTTT. This encodes CASSSGTSGRPSTDTQYF.

The chain has TRBV4-1 and TRBJ1-2, with 9 bases lining up with TRBD1. This CDR3 has 17 residues. Germline V lookup: CDR1 MGHRA, CDR2 YSYEKL. J gave up 2 bases and V 0 bases, and 7 bases lay outside the gene matches. CDR3 DNA: TGCGCCAGCAGCCAAGATCCCGGGACAGGGAACAACTATGGCTACACCTTC. This gives the protein CASSQDPGTGNNYGYTF.

The V and J genes are TRBV5-1 and TRBJ2-7; D possibly corresponds to TRBD2 (5 bases). This CDR3 has 13 amino acids. CDR1 and CDR2 from the germline V gene are SGHRS and YFSETQ. Trimming took off 4 bases at V and 3 bases at J, with 11 bases between the two ends. The CDR3 sequence: CASSPGLHYEQYF. The CDR3 DNA is TGCGCCAGCAGCCCCGGACTCCACTACGAGCAGTACTTC.

The chain uses TRBV5-4 and TRBJ2-6; D is possibly TRBD2 (5 bases). The V and J ends lost 7 bases and 2 bases respectively, with 10 bases between them. Germline CDR1 and CDR2: SGHNT and YYREEE (reference sequence). This CDR3 spans 14 amino acids. The CDR3 loop reads CASLRVPGANVLTF. The CDR3 nucleotides are TGTGCCAGCTTGAGGGTACCTGGGGCCAACGTCCTGACTTTC.

The chain recombines TRBV5-5 with TRBJ2-7; D possibly corresponds to TRBD1 (5 bases). This CDR3 region has 15 residues. Germline V gene sequence: CDR1 SGHKS, CDR2 YYEKEE (reference sequence). V lost 2 bases and J lost 7, with 19 bases in between. CDR3 nucleotides: TGTGCCAGCAGCTTCCTCACAGGACCATCTCTAGAGCAGTACTTC. Its translation is CASSFLTGPSLEQYF.

The chain recombines TRBV19 with TRBJ2-6; D possibly corresponds to TRBD1 (5 bases). CDR1 and CDR2 from the germline V gene are LNHDA and SQIVND (reference sequence). The CDR3 totals 17 residues. V dropped 4 bases and J dropped 3 bases, with 16 bases sitting between them. CDR3 nucleotides: TGTGCCAGTAGTAGGGGCCTGGGGTTGAGTGGGGCCAACGTCCTGACTTTC. Encoded protein: CASSRGLGLSGANVLTF.

The J gene is TRBJ1-2, the V gene TRBV7-9; 11 bases agree with TRBD1. V lost 1 base to trimming and J lost 2 bases; unmatched junction nucleotides: 3. Germline V gene data show CDR1 as SEHNR and CDR2 as FQNEAQ (reference sequence). The length of the CDR3 is 16 residues. CDR3 DNA: TGTGCCAGCAGCTTAGGCGGGGACAGGGGGAACTATGGCTACACCTTC. Its protein is CASSLGGDRGNYGYTF.